These 13 T cell receptor beta chains share one sample of origin, sequenced in a study of blood T cells in healthy people across ages. Then a second PCR, running roughly 7 to 11 cycles, was carried out with a sample-barcoded 5' primer and a J-beta primer mix. Via MiXCR, TCRdb re-called the 5' RACE reads, giving one row per CDR3 protein. The sample yields around 800,000 distinct CDR3 sequences, under 80% seen once. Sequenced material: blood. Receptors were obtained from a man in his thirties or forties in good health.

V usage is TRBV20-1 and J usage is TRBJ1-1, with D possibly matching TRBD1 (6 bases). V was shortened by 6 bases and J by 5 bases, with 16 bases between the two germline ends. CDR1 and CDR2 from the germline V gene are DFQATT and SNEGSKA (reference sequence). The CDR3 consists of 13 residues. CDR3 DNA sequence: TGCAGTGCCCCTAGAGGGGGTAGGACTGAAGCTTTCTTT. Its translation is CSAPRGGRTEAFF.

The chain carries TRBV28 and TRBJ2-4, with 8 bases aligning to TRBD1. TRBJ2-5 matches the DNA end more closely, so the J call is doubtful. The CDR3 is 15 amino acids. Per the germline V gene, CDR1 is MDHEN and CDR2 is SYDVKM. The CDR3 DNA is TGTGCCAGCAGTTTATCGGACAGGGATGGAGAGACCCAGTACTTC. Its protein is CASSLSDRDGETQYF.

The rearrangement uses TRBV28 and TRBJ2-5; no reliable D call. This CDR3 has 12 residues. Between the trimmed V and J ends, which lost 1 base and 13 bases, there was a span of 13 bases. CDR1 is MDHEN and CDR2 is SYDVKM in the germline V gene. CDR3 sequence: CASSLFSTSRYF. CDR3 in DNA: TGTGCCAGCAGTTTATTTTCCACCAGCAGGTACTTC.

The DNA of the CDR3 is TGTGCCAGCAGTTCCACTATCAATGAGCAGTTCTTC. This sequence encodes CASSSTINEQFF. This rearrangement joins TRBV6-2 or TRBV6-3 to TRBJ2-1, with D hard to call. CDR1 and CDR2 from the germline V gene are MNHEY and SVGEGT. CDR3 size: 12 residues. V was trimmed by 4 bases and J by 6 bases, leaving 7 bases between them.

V usage is TRBV3-1 and J usage is TRBJ1-5; 7 nucleotides agree with TRBD1. The CDR3 loop spans 14 amino acids. The germline V gene encodes CDR1 LGHDT and CDR2 YNNKEL (reference sequence). V trimming: 4 bases; J trimming: 7 bases; junction bases outside the gene matches: 7. The CDR3 spells CASSLGQSGQPQHF. CDR3 bases: TGTGCCAGCAGCCTGGGACAGAGCGGACAGCCCCAGCATTTT.

The chain is built from TRBV20-1 and TRBJ2-3; D possibly uses TRBD1 or TRBD2 (5 bases each). This CDR3 has 15 residues. Germline values: CDR1 DFQATT, CDR2 SNEGSKA (reference sequence). V lost 6 bases and J lost 4, with 20 bases in between. CDR3 sequence: CSATLGASSADTQYF. CDR3 DNA sequence: TGCAGTGCAACTCTCGGGGCTTCCAGCGCAGATACGCAGTATTTT.

The CDR3 protein is CSADPGDFGTEAFF. The CDR3 bases are TGCAGTGCAGATCCCGGGGACTTTGGGACTGAAGCTTTCTTT. The chain uses TRBV20-1 and TRBJ1-1; TRBD1 might be the D (5 bases). V lost 6 bases and J 5 bases, leaving 19 bases between the germline ends. CDR1 DFQATT and CDR2 SNEGSKA come from the germline V gene (reference sequence). The CDR3 runs to 14 residues.

This chain links TRBV4-3 with TRBJ2-2, with TRBD2 matching over 9 bases. Per germline, CDR1 LGHNA and CDR2 YSLEER. V trimming: 1 base; J trimming: 4 bases; junction bases outside the gene matches: 7. This CDR3 is 17 amino acids long. CDR3 DNA: TGCGCCAGCAGCCAAGTGTTAGCGGGGGAGGTCACCGGGGAGCTGTTTTTT. Translating it yields CASSQVLAGEVTGELFF.

The genes are TRBV7-2 and TRBJ2-7; D uncertain. This CDR3 region has 11 residues. V lost 3 bases, J lost 7 bases, and 7 bases lay in between. Per the germline V gene, CDR1 is SGHTA and CDR2 is FQGNSA. The CDR3 region has the DNA TGTGCCAGCAGCTTTTTCAATGAGCAGTACTTC. It specifies CASSFFNEQYF. Full variable domain (remainder filled in from reference TRBV7-2 and TRBJ2-7): GAGVSQSPSNKVTEKGKDVELRCDPISGHTALYWYRQSLGQGLEFLIYFQGNSAPDKSGLPSDRFSAERTGGSVSTLTIQRTQQEDSAVYLCASSFFNEQYFGPGTRLTVT.

This sequence joins TRBV9 and TRBJ2-3, with D uncertain. This CDR3 is built from 14 residues. V was pared by 4 bases and J by 3 bases, with 12 bases between. CDR1 is SGDLS, CDR2 YYNGEE, per germline. The CDR3 loop is CASSPRTQTDTQYF. CDR3 DNA sequence: TGTGCCAGCAGCCCCCGTACCCAAACAGATACGCAGTATTTT.

This chain links TRBV12-5 with TRBJ2-4, with D maybe TRBD2 (7 bases). Gene TRBJ2-7 matches the end of the DNA better, so the J call may be wrong. CDR1 is LGHNT and CDR2 is FRNRAP in the germline V gene. This CDR3 has 12 residues. The CDR3 loop is CARRGALCEQYF. In nucleotides, the CDR3 is TGTGCTAGACGGGGGGCGCTTTGCGAGCAGTACTTC.

For the CDR3, the DNA is TGTGCCAGCATCCCCCGACTAGCGGGGATCTACAATGAGCAGTTCTTC. Its translation: CASIPRLAGIYNEQFF. The chain combines TRBV2 with TRBJ2-1; 11 nucleotides match TRBD2. The CDR3 is 16 residues long. V dropped 7 bases and J dropped 3; count of bases not matched to a gene: 8. Germline V gene data show CDR1 as SNHLY and CDR2 as FYNNEI.

The chain recombines TRBV4-3 with TRBJ2-4, with TRBD2 matching 9 bases. CDR1 is LGHNA, CDR2 YSLEER, per germline. Germline trimming cut 2 bases from V and 6 bases from J; bases unmatched to any gene: 5. CDR3 length: 15 residues. The CDR3 protein is CASSQLSGGVNIQYF. The DNA of the CDR3 is TGCGCCAGCAGCCAACTTAGCGGGGGAGTAAACATTCAGTACTTC.